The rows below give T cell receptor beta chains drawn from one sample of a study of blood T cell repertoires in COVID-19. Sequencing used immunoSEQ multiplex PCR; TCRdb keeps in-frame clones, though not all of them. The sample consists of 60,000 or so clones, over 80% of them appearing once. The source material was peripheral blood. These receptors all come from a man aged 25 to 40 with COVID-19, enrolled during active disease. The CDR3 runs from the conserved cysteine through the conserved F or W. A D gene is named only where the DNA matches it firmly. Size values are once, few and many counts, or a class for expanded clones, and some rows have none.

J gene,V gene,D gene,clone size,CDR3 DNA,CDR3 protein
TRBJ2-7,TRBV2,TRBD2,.,TGTGCCAGCGGGAAGGGGACTAGCGGGAGAGGCCACGAGCAGTACTTC,CASGKGTSGRGHEQYF
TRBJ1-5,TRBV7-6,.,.,TGTGCCAGCAGCTTAGGTGGGCCCTATCAGCCCCAGCATTTT,CASSLGGPYQPQHF
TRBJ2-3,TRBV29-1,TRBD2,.,TGCAGTTACGGGGGGGCTAGCGGGGTCAGCACAGATACGCAGTATTTT,CSYGGASGVSTDTQYF
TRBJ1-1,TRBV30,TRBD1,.,TGTGCCTCCTCTCTTAGACAGGGGGCGACTGAAGCTTTCTTT,CASSLRQGATEAFF
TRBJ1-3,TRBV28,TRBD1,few,TGTGCCAGTTTGACAGGGACTGGAAACACCATATATTTT,CASLTGTGNTIYF
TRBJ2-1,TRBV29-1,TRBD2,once,TGCAGCGCTGGAGGGACTAGCGGCTACAATGAGCAGTTCTTC,CSAGGTSGYNEQFF
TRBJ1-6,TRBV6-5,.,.,TGTGCCAGCAGGGAGGATTCACCCCTCCACTTT,CASREDSPLHF
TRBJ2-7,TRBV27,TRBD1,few,TGTGCCAGCAGTTTACGTCCTGGACAGGATAACGAGCAGTACTTC,CASSLRPGQDNEQYF
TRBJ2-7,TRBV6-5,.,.,TGTGCCGGACTAGGGGGTTCAAGCCCCTTCGAGCAGTACTTC,CAGLGGSSPFEQYF
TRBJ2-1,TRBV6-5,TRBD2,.,TGTGCCAGCAGTTACGAGGGCGCTAGCGGTGCCAATGAGCAGTTCTTC,CASSYEGASGANEQFF
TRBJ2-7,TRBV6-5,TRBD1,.,TGTGCCAGCAGGAAACCGGGACAGCAAGTTGAGCAGTACTTC,CASRKPGQQVEQYF
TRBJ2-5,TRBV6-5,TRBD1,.,TGTGCCAGCAGTTTGGGACAGGGGGGCCGCCAAGAGACCCAGTACTTC,CASSLGQGGRQETQYF
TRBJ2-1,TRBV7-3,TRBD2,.,TGTGCCAGCAGCTTAAATTTAGCGGGGGAGCAGTTCTTC,CASSLNLAGEQFF
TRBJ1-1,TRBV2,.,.,TGTGCCATTAATAGAGGCTCTTCGAACACTGAAGCTTTCTTT,CAINRGSSNTEAFF
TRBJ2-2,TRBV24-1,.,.,TGTGTCACCAGTGATAAAGCCCCGGTTGCGAACACCGGGGAGCTGTTTTTT,CVTSDKAPVANTGELFF
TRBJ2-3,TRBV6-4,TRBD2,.,TGTGCCAGCAGTGACTCGACGGGAGGGCCCGATACGCAGTATTTT,CASSDSTGGPDTQYF
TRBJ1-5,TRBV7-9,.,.,TGTGCCAGCAGCTTAGGACATAATCAGCCCCAGCATTTT,CASSLGHNQPQHF
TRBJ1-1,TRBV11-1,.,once,TGTGCCAGCAGCCAGACGGCGGGAAGCACTGAAGCTTTCTTT,CASSQTAGSTEAFF
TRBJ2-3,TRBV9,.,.,TGTGCCAGCAGCACCGGAGCGGTAGCATCAGATACGCAGTATTTT,CASSTGAVASDTQYF
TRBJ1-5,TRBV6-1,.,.,TGTGCCAGCAGTGACAGTTTCAATCAGCCCCAGCATTTT,CASSDSFNQPQHF
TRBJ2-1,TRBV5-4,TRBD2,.,TGTGCCAGCAGCGAGGGACTAGCGGGAGATGAGCAGTTCTTC,CASSEGLAGDEQFF
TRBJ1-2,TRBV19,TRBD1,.,TGTGCCAGTAGGACAGGGACATTATATGGCTACACCTTC,CASRTGTLYGYTF
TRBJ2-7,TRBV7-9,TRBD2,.,TGTGCCAGCAGGAGGACTAGCGGGAATTACGAGCAGTACTTC,CASRRTSGNYEQYF
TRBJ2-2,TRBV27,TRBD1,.,TGTGCCAGTCGGCCCGGGACAGGGGTCTTCGCGAACACCGGGGAGCTGTTTTTT,CASRPGTGVFANTGELFF
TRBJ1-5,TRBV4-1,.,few,TGCGCCAGCAGCCAAGCCGGAGATCAGCCCCAGCATTTT,CASSQAGDQPQHF
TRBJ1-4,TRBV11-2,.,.,TGTGCCAGCAGCTTAGCGTCTTCGCCGCGGCTGTTTTTT,CASSLASSPRLFF
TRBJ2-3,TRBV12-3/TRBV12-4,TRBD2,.,TGTGCCAGCGTCGGGACTAACACAGATACGCAGTATTTT,CASVGTNTDTQYF
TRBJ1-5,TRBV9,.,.,TGTGCCAGCATGTACAGGGACCATCAGCCCCAGCATTTT,CASMYRDHQPQHF
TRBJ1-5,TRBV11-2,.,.,TGTGCCAGCAGCTTAGATCAGTGGCAGCCCCAGCATTTT,CASSLDQWQPQHF
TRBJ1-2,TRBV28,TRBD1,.,TGTGCCAGCAGTCCCGGGACAGGGTCCTCTAACTATGGCTACACCTTC,CASSPGTGSSNYGYTF
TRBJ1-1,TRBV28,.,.,TGTGCCAGCAGTTGGGGCAGGGCATTGACTGAAGCTTTCTTT,CASSWGRALTEAFF
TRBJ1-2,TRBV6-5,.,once,TGTGCCAGCAGTTCAGTTAACTATGGCTACACCTTC,CASSSVNYGYTF
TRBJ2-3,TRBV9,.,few,TGTGCCAGCAGCCCCCGCGCCAAAACAGGGTCTCCAGATACGCAGTATTTT,CASSPRAKTGSPDTQYF
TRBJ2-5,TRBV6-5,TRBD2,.,TGTGCCAGCAGGGGGGGGACTAGCGGCCAAGAGACCCAGTACTTC,CASRGGTSGQETQYF
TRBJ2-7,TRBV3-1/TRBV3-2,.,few,TGTGCCAGCAGCCAAGATCTGGGGCTCCTTTCTGACAAGCAGTACTTC,CASSQDLGLLSDKQYF
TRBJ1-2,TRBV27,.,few,TGTGCCAGCAGTTTATCTTTTGGGGGGGTGGCTAACTATGGCTACACCTTC,CASSLSFGGVANYGYTF
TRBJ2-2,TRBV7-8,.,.,TGTGCCAGCAGCGCCCGGGTACAGGCCAACACCGGGGAGCTGTTTTTT,CASSARVQANTGELFF
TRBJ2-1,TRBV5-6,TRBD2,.,TGTGCCAGCAGCATATTTAGCGGGAGAGGGTATGAGCAGTTCTTC,CASSIFSGRGYEQFF
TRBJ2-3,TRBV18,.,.,TGTGCCAGCTCACGCGCGGGCTCCACAGATACGCAGTATTTT,CASSRAGSTDTQYF
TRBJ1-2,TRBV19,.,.,TGTGCCAGTAGTATAGGGACTCTCTATGGCTACACCTTC,CASSIGTLYGYTF
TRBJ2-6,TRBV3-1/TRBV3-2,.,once,TGTGCCAGCAGAGCCAATCTTGACTCTGGGGCCAACGTCCTGACTTTC,CASRANLDSGANVLTF
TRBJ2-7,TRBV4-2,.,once,TGTGCCAGCAGCCTAAGCATCGCCGCATACGAGCAGTACTTC,CASSLSIAAYEQYF
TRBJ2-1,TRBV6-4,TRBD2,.,TGTGCCAGCAGGGCCGAAGCGGGAGCGGGCTACAATGAGCAGTTCTTC,CASRAEAGAGYNEQFF
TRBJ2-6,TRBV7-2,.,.,TGTGCCAGCAGCTTAACACTACTCGGGGCCAACGTCCTGACTTTC,CASSLTLLGANVLTF
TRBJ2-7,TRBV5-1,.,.,TGCGCCAGCAGCTCACAGGTAGGAGCGGGCAACGAGCAGTACTTC,CASSSQVGAGNEQYF
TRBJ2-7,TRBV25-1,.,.,TGTGCCAGCAGTGAATCTCTGGACAGTTTAAACTACGAGCAGTACTTC,CASSESLDSLNYEQYF
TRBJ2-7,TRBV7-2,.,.,TGTGCCAGCAGCGTTGGGCCCTACGAGCAGTACTTC,CASSVGPYEQYF
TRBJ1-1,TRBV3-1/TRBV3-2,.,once,TGTGCCAGCAGCCAAGCCGGGGGGGCGGGAACTGAAGCTTTCTTT,CASSQAGGAGTEAFF
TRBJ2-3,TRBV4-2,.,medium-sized,TGTGCCAGCAGCCTCCGGGACTCAGACACAGATACGCAGTATTTT,CASSLRDSDTDTQYF
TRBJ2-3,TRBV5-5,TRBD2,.,TGTGCCAGCAGCTTGGCTAGCGGCTTACTCACAGATACGCAGTATTTT,CASSLASGLLTDTQYF